What follows are 2 T cell receptor beta chains derived from one specimen sequenced in a study of blood T cell repertoires in COVID-19. The method was immunoSEQ multiplex PCR; TCRdb's version includes in-frame clones alone and lacks a portion of them. This table holds some 200,000 clones, about 85% found once. The sequenced sample consisted of peripheral blood. All receptors come from a man aged 50-59 years who had recovered from COVID-19.

CDR3 sequence reads: CASSVAVGGGEQFF. The CDR3 DNA reads TGTGCCAGCAGCGTAGCGGTTGGGGGCGGTGAGCAGTTCTTC. J is TRBJ2-1 and V is TRBV9, with a weak D call TRBD1 (6 bases). The CDR3 has 14 amino acids. Trimming took 0 bases from V and 9 from J, leaving 13 bases between them. Germline values: CDR1 SGDLS, CDR2 YYNGEE.

V is TRBV9 and J is TRBJ2-3; TRBD1 aligns across 9 bases. With V trimmed by 4 bases and J by 6 bases, 12 bases remained unmatched. The CDR3 length is 16 residues. The germline CDR1 and CDR2 sequences are SGDLS and YYNGEE. CDR3 bases: TGTGCCAGCAGCCCTCATGGGGGACAGGGAAGGGATACGCAGTATTTT. This codes for CASSPHGGQGRDTQYF.